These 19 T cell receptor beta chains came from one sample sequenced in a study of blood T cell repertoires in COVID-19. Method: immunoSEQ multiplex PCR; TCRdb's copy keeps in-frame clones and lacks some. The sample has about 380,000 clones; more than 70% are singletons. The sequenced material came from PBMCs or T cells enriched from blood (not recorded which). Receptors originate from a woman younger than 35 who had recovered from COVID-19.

CDR3 nucleotide sequence: TGTGCCAGCAGCTTAGGAGCCTCGGGGGGAAAGAACACTGAAGCTTTCTTT. Protein: CASSLGASGGKNTEAFF. This chain uses TRBV7-6 with TRBJ1-1; D might be TRBD1 (5 bases). Looked up from germline, CDR1 is SGHVS and CDR2 is FNYEAQ. With 1 base removed from V and 1 base from J, the gap between germline ends came to 16 bases. The CDR3 runs 17 residues.

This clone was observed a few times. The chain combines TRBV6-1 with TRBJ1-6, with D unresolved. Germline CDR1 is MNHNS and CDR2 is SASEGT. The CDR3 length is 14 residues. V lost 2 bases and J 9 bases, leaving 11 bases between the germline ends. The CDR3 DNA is TGTGCCAGCAGTGAAAGAATGGAGGGTTCACCCCTCCACTTT. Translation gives CASSERMEGSPLHF.

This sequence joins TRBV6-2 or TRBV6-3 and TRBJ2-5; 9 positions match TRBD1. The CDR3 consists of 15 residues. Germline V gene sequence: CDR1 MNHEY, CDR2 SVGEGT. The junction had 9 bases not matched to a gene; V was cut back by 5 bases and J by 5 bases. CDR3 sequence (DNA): TGTGCCAGCAGTCACCGGGACAGGGCGGGCGAGACCCAGTACTTC. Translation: CASSHRDRAGETQYF.

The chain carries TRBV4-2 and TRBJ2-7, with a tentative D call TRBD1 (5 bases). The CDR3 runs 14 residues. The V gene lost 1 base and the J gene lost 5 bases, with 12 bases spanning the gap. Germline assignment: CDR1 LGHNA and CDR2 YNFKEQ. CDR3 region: CASSQVAGPHEQYF. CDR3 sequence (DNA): TGTGCCAGCAGCCAAGTTGCAGGGCCCCACGAGCAGTACTTC.

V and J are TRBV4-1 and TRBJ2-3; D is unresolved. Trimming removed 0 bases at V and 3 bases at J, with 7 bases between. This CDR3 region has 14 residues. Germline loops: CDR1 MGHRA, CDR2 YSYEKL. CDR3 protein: CASSQEWATDTQYF. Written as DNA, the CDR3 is TGCGCCAGCAGCCAAGAATGGGCGACAGATACGCAGTATTTT.

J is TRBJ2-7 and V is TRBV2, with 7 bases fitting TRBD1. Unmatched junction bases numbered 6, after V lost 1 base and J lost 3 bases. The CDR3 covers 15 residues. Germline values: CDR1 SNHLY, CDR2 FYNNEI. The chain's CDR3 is CASSEVRTGHYEQYF. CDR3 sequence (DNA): TGTGCCAGCAGTGAAGTACGGACAGGACACTACGAGCAGTACTTC.

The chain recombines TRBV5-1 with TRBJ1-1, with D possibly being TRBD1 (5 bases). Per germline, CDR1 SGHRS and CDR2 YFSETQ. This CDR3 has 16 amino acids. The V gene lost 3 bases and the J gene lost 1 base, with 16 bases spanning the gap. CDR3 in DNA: TGCGCCAGCAGCTCCCCCGTTCAGGGCCCGAACACTGAAGCTTTCTTT. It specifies CASSSPVQGPNTEAFF.

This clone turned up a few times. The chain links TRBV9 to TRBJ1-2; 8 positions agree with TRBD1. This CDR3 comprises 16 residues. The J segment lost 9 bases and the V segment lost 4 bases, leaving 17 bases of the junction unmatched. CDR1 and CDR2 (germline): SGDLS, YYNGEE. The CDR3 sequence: CASSQISRDRSDRYTF. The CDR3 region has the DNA TGTGCCAGCAGCCAAATATCTCGGGACAGGAGTGATCGCTACACCTTC. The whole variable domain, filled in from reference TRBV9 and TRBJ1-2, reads DSGVTQTPKHLITATGQRVTLRCSPRSGDLSVYWYQQSLDQGLQFLIQYYNGEERAKGNILERFSAQQFPDLHSELNLSSLELGDSALYFCASSQISRDRSDRYTFGSGTRLTVV.

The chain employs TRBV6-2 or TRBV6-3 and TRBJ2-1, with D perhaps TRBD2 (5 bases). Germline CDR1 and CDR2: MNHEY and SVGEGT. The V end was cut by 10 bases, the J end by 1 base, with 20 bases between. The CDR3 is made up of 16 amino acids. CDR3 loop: CATSGAAFSSYNEQFF. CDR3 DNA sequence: TGTGCCACCAGCGGAGCAGCTTTCTCTTCCTACAATGAGCAGTTCTTC.

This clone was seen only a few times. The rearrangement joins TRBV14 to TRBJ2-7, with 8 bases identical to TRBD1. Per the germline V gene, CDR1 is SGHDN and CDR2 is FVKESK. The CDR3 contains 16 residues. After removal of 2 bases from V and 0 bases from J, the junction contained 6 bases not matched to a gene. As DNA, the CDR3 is TGTGCCAGCAGCCAAACGGGACAGGATCACTCCTACGAGCAGTACTTC. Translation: CASSQTGQDHSYEQYF. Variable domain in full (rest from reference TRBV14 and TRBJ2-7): EAGVTQFPSHSVIEKGQTVTLRCDPISGHDNLYWYRRVMGKEIKFLLHFVKESKQDESGMPNNRFLAERTGGTYSTLKVQPAELEDSGVYFCASSQTGQDHSYEQYFGPGTRLTVT.

For the CDR3, the DNA is TGTGCCAGCAGCTTACGGGAAAATTCACCCCTCCACTTT. This gives the protein CASSLRENSPLHF. The chain employs TRBV7-3 and TRBJ1-6, with unresolved D. Trimming stripped 2 bases from V and 7 bases from J, with 6 bases between. Germline CDR1 SGHTA, CDR2 FQGTGA. This CDR3 comprises 13 residues.

This chain's CDR3 is CASSGHYNEQFF. CDR3 DNA sequence: TGCGCCAGCAGTGGACATTACAATGAGCAGTTCTTC. This rearrangement joins TRBV10-1 to TRBJ2-1; no clear D. Germline-derived CDR1 and CDR2 are WNHNN and SYGVQD (reference sequence). The CDR3 consists of 12 residues. Deletions cut 4 bases from V and 4 bases from J, with 5 bases between.

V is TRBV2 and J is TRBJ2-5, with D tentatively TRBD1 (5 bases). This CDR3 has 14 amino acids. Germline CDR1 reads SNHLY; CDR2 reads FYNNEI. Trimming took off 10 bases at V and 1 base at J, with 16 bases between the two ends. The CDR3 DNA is TGTGCCAAACGAAAGACAGTACCCCAAGAGACCCAGTACTTC. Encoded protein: CAKRKTVPQETQYF.

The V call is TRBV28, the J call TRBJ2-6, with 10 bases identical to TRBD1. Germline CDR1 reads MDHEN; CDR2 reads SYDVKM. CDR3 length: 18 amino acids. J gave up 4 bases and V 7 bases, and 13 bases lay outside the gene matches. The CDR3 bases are TGTGCCAGCACCCATACGGTGGGACAGGGGAACGGGGCCAACGTCCTGACTTTC. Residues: CASTHTVGQGNGANVLTF.

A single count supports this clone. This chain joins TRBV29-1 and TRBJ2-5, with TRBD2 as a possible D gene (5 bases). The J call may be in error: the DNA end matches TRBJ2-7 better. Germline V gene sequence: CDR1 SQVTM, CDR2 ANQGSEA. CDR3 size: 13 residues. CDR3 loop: CSALPDSTYEQYF. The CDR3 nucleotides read TGCAGCGCTCTTCCGGACTCGACCTACGAGCAGTACTTC.

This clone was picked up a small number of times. This CDR3 reads CASSLRGAASGNTIYF. The CDR3 DNA reads as TGTGCCAGCAGCTTGCGGGGGGCGGCCTCGGGAAACACCATATATTTT. The rearrangement uses TRBV5-4 and TRBJ1-3; the D gene is possibly TRBD1 (6 bases). The CDR3 has 16 residues. Germline loops: CDR1 SGHNT, CDR2 YYREEE (reference sequence). Deletions cut 1 base from V and 4 bases from J, with 15 bases between. Filled out from reference TRBV5-4 and TRBJ1-3, the complete variable domain reads ETGVTQSPTHLIKTRGQQVTLRCSSQSGHNTVSWYQQALGQGPQFIFQYYREEENGRGNFPPRFSGLQFPNYSSELNVNALELDDSALYLCASSLRGAASGNTIYFGEGSWLTVV.

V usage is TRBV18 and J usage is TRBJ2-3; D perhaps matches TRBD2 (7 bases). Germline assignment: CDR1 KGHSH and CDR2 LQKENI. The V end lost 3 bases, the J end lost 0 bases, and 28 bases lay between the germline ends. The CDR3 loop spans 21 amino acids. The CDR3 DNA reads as TGTGCCAGCTCACCCGTAAGCGGTATCGGGGGGCGAATGGCTAGCACAGATACGCAGTATTTT. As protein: CASSPVSGIGGRMASTDTQYF.

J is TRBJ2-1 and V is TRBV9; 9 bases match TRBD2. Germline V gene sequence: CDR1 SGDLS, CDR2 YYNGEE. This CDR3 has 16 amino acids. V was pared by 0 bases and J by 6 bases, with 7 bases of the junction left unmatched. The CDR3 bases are TGTGCCAGCAGCGTAGGAGCGCGAGCGGGGGGCAATGAGCAGTTCTTC. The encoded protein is CASSVGARAGGNEQFF.

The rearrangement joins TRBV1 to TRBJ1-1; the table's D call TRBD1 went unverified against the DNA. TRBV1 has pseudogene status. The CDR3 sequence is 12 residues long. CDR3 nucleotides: TGCACCAGCTGCAACAGGGTGGGTGAAGCTTTCTTT. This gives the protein CTSCNRVGEAFF.